This T cell receptor beta chain was sequenced during a study of T-cell reconstitution after alpha-beta-depleted transplantation in children. The authors prepared the TCRbeta library with unique molecular identifiers. TCRdb reanalysed the PCR reads using MiXCR and keeps one entry per CDR3 protein. The repertoire has some 830,000 distinct CDR3 sequences, about 16% of them found once; the top ten carry about 5%. About this clonotype itself: No antigen is known for it.

CDR3 size: 17 residues. V dropped 1 base and J dropped 2; count of bases not matched to a gene: 8. Germline V gives CDR1 SGHVS, CDR2 FQNEAQ. Study outcomes and limitations: Expanded clones from the graft, numbering several hundred, reportedly supplied alpha-beta T cells about two months after transplant. Day-60 TCRbeta diversity that was high in some patients was derived from surviving recipient T cells and thymic progenitors.

Sequenced here: PBMCs, mostly from graft donor cells, sampled 360 days after TCRalphabeta/CD19-depleted stem cell transplant. The origin of this receptor is a male patient aged 5 to 17 who had a stem cell transplant for acute lymphoblastic leukemia, so the T cells may come from the graft donor. The V and J genes are TRBV7-8 and TRBJ2-3, with 8 bases identical to TRBD2. CDR3 nucleotide sequence: TGTGCCAGCAGCTTAGGAGAGAGCGGGAGAGCCACAGATACGCAGTATTTT. Amino acids: CASSLGESGRATDTQYF.